This T cell receptor beta chain was obtained from a study of OX40 agonist ivuxolimab in advanced cancers. Looking at the study overall: Earlier anti-PD-1, anti-PD-L1 or anti-CTLA-4 therapy was permitted; about 38% had received some. The study reported partial responses in three patients: one hepatocellular carcinoma, two cutaneous melanoma.

Trimming took off 5 bases at V and 4 bases at J, with 14 bases between the two ends. Germline assignment: CDR1 SGHVS and CDR2 FNYEAQ. CDR3 length: 14 amino acids. Some clones are missing from TCRdb's copy, which holds only in-frame ones; the method was immunoSEQ multiplex PCR. The sample lists tens of thousands of clones, about 90% occurring once. Material: CD4+ or CD8+ T cells sorted from blood, obtained in a trial of the OX40 agonist ivuxolimab. The source of this sequence is an adult with an advanced solid tumor such as melanoma, head and neck, liver or kidney cancer. V usage is TRBV7-6 and J usage is TRBJ1-1, with a possible D match to TRBD1 (6 bases). CDR3 loop: CASSARSGATEAFF. The CDR3 region has the DNA TGTGCCAGCAGCGCGAGGTCAGGGGCCACTGAAGCTTTCTTT.